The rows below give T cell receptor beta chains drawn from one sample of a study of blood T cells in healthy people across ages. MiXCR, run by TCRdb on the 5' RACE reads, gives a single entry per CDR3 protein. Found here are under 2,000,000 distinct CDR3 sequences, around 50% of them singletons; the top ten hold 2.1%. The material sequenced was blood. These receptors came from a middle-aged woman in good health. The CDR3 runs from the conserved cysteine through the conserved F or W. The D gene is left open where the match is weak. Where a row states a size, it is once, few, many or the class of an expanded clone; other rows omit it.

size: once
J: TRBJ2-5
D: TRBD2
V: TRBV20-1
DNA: TGCAGTGCTAGGCTAGCGGGGGGACGGACCCAGTACTTC
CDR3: CSARLAGGRTQYF

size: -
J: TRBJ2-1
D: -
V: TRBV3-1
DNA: TGTGCCAGCAGGCAGCAGCCCGATTGGGAGCAGTTCTTC
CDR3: CASRQQPDWEQFF

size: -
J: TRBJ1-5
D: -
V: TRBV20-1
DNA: TGCAGTGCTAGAGATGGCCCCACTTATAGCAATCAGCCCCAGCATTTT
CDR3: CSARDGPTYSNQPQHF

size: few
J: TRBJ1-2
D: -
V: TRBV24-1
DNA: TGTGCCACCAGTGGGGCAGGGAACTATGGCTACACCTTC
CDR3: CATSGAGNYGYTF

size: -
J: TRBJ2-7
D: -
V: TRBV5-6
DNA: TGTACCAGCAGCTTGCAGGGTAGCTACGAGCAGTACTTC
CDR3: CTSSLQGSYEQYF

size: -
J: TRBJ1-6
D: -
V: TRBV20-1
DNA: TGCAGTGCTAGAAGGGGTTCGGGCTCCTATAATTCACCCCTCCACTTT
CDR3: CSARRGSGSYNSPLHF

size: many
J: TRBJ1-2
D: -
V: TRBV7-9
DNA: TGTGCCAGCAGCTCCCAGACGGGAAACTATGGCTACACCTTC
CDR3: CASSSQTGNYGYTF

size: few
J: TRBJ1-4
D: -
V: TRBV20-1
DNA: TGCAGTGCTCCCCCCGCGGGGGGTCCGTCCGAAAAACTGTTTTTT
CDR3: CSAPPAGGPSEKLFF

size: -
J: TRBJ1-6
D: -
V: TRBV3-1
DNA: TGTGCCAGCAGCCAAAGGGGGTTCGATCCGGCCCTCCACTTT
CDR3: CASSQRGFDPALHF

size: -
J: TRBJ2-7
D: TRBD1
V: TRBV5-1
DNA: TGCGCCAGCAGAGAGGGGGCAGCCGAGCAGTACTTC
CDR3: CASREGAAEQYF

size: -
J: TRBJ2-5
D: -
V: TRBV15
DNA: TGTGCCACCCAGGTCTCCGGACATTTAGGTGGAGAGACCCAGTACTTC
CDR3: CATQVSGHLGGETQYF

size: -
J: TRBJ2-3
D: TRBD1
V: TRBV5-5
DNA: TGTGCCAGCAGCTTGGAGGGACAGGGGTACACAGATACGCAGTATTTT
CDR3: CASSLEGQGYTDTQYF

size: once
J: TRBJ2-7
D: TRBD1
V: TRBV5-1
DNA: TGCGCCAGCAGCCTAGGCAGGGGGTACTACGAGCAGTACTTC
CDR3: CASSLGRGYYEQYF

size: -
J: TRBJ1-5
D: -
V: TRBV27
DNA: TGTGCCAGCAGACGGCAGGCGGGCAATCAGCCCCAGCATTTT
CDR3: CASRRQAGNQPQHF

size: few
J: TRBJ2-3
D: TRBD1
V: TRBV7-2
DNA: TGTGCCAGCAGCACCGATGGGACAGGGACAGGGGATACGCAGTATTTT
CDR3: CASSTDGTGTGDTQYF

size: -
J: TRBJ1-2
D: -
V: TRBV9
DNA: TGTGCCAGCAGTAAAACCGGGACTGAGTATGGCTACACCTTC
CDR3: CASSKTGTEYGYTF

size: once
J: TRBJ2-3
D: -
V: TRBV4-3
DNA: TGCGCCAGCAGCCAAGGGTTGAATAGCGAGGCTACGCAGTATTTT
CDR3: CASSQGLNSEATQYF

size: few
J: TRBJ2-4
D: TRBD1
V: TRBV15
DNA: TGTGCCACCAGCAGAGGGGTGACAGGGATCCTAGCCAAAAACATTCAGTACTTC
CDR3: CATSRGVTGILAKNIQYF